The T cell receptor (beta chain) under discussion was sequenced for a study of blood T cells in healthy people across ages. The use of a sample-barcoded 5' primer and a J-beta primer mix characterized a second PCR of roughly 7 to 12 cycles. TCRdb fed the 5' RACE reads into MiXCR, producing one record per CDR3 protein. This table has some 670,000 distinct CDR3 sequences, 52% appearing once. CDR3 length: 13 amino acids. Trimming removed 2 bases from V and 2 bases from J, with 7 bases in between. The germline V gene has CDR1 MNHEY and CDR2 SVGAGI. This sequence originates from a woman aged 80 or over in good health. This rearrangement joins TRBV6-5 to TRBJ2-7; possible D gene TRBD2, 5 bases. The specimen was blood. The CDR3 loop reads CASSYGEPYEQYF. The CDR3, as DNA: TGTGCCAGCAGTTACGGGGAGCCCTACGAGCAGTACTTC.